This T cell receptor beta chain comes out of a study of regulatory T cells in long-lasting Graves disease. As for the study in general: Patients with new Graves' disease had used antithyroid drugs below 3 months.

HTBI primers from iRepertoire and Arm-PCR of CDR3 regions yielded the TCR beta libraries. From the multiplex PCR reads, TCRdb called clonotypes with MiXCR, one entry per CDR3 protein. The sample shows 450,000 to 600,000 distinct CDR3 sequences, roughly 17% of them seen only once. Per the germline V gene, CDR1 is SGHRS and CDR2 is YFSETQ. CDR3 length: 12 residues. Ten or more counts support this clonotype. One junction end does not reproduce the germline sequence, and a read error may be involved. Time point reported: newly diagnosed GD, antithyroid drugs for less than 3 months. Researchers made the TCR library from RNA that was extracted from PBMCs. The sample was also reused in another study, on T cells in Graves' hyperthyroidism and ophthalmopathy.

The sample consisted of peripheral blood mononuclear cells (PBMCs), taken at new diagnosis, from a patient treated with antithyroid drugs. The chain uses TRBV5-1 and TRBJ1-1; no definite D call. The clonotype comes from a middle-aged man with Graves disease. The CDR3 sequence: CASSFGRTEAFF. The DNA of the CDR3 is TGTGCCAGCAGCTTCGGTCGAACTGAAGCTTTCTTT.